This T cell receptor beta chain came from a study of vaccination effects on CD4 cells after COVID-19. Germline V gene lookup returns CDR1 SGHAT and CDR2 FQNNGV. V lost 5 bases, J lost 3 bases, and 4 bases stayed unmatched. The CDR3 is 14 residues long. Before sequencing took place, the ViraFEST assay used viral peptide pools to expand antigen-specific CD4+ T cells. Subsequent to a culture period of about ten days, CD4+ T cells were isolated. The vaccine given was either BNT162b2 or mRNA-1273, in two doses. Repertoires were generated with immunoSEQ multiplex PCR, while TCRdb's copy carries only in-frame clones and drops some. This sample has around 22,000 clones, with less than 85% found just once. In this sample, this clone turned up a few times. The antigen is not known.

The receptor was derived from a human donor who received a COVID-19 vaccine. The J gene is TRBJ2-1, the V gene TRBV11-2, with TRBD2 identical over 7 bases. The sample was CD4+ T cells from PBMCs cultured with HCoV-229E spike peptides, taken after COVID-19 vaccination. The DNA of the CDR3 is TGTGCCAGCAGCCGGAGCGGGGTCTACAATGAGCAGTTCTTC. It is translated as CASSRSGVYNEQFF.